A single sample gave rise to the 8 T cell receptor beta chains below, sequenced in a study of T cell clonotyping in hematopoietic cell transplantation. Method: immunoSEQ multiplex PCR; TCRdb's copy keeps in-frame clones and lacks some. The sample includes some 7,000 clones, just over 85% of them seen just once. Time point here: recipient sample about 28 days before transplant, after cytoreduction. The sequencing used peripheral blood mononuclear cells, collected before stem cell transplant. The origin of the receptors is a man between 25 and 39 years old with acute myeloid leukemia. Some clones in this sample may be carry-over from other donors' samples.

V gene TRBV28 combines with J gene TRBJ1-2; 8 bases align to TRBD1. The V and J ends lost 6 bases and 6 bases, in that order; junction bases with no gene match: 3. Germline V gene data show CDR1 as MDHEN and CDR2 as SYDVKM. The CDR3 consists of 12 residues. The CDR3 sequence is CASRVTGDGYTF. CDR3 nucleotide sequence: TGTGCCAGCAGGGTGACAGGGGATGGCTACACCTTC.

The genes are TRBV11-2 and TRBJ2-7; the D is unclear. CDR1 and CDR2 (germline): SGHAT, FQNNGV. Trimming stripped 1 base from V and 1 base from J, with 8 bases between. The CDR3 contains 14 residues. The CDR3 reads CASSLALGSYEQYF. CDR3 bases: TGTGCCAGCAGCTTAGCCCTCGGATCCTACGAGCAGTACTTC.

This clone was recorded once. Germline is not matched at one junction end, which may reflect a read error. The rearrangement uses TRBV5-4 and TRBJ1-2; tentatively, D is TRBD1 (5 bases). There are 13 residues in the CDR3. Per germline, CDR1 SGHNT and CDR2 YYREEE (reference sequence). CDR3 DNA: TGTGCCAGCACCTTGGGGGCTAACTATGGCTACACCTTC. It codes for CASTLGANYGYTF.

This clone appeared once. V and J are TRBV5-1 and TRBJ2-1; 7 bases agree with TRBD2. Germline lookup yields CDR1 SGHRS and CDR2 YFSETQ. Trimming at V came to 3 bases and at J to 10 bases, leaving 7 bases not matched to a gene. This CDR3 region has 13 residues. The CDR3 here is CASSSPAGEEQFF. The CDR3 nucleotides read TGCGCCAGCAGCTCCCCGGCGGGAGAGGAGCAGTTCTTC.

This clone was detected only once. The V gene is TRBV4-1, the J gene TRBJ1-3; 7 nucleotides align to TRBD1. The CDR3 length is 17 residues. V was clipped by 5 bases and J by 8 bases; unmatched bases: 18. The germline V gene has CDR1 MGHRA and CDR2 YSYEKL. This CDR3 is CASSSAHTGVYQDTIYF. The CDR3 DNA reads TGCGCCAGCAGCTCGGCTCATACAGGGGTCTATCAGGACACCATATATTTT.

This chain uses TRBV25-1 with TRBJ2-2, with 8 bases fitting TRBD2. Looked up from germline, CDR1 is MGHDK and CDR2 is SYGVNS. CDR3 length equals 14 residues. Trimming cost V 6 bases and J 0 bases; bases outside gene matches: 0. The CDR3 is CASRLAANTGELFF. The CDR3 coding sequence is TGTGCCAGCAGACTAGCGGCGAACACCGGGGAGCTGTTTTTT.

The chain employs TRBV30 and TRBJ1-1; no definite D call. The CDR3 consists of 11 residues. Germline-derived CDR1 and CDR2 are GTSNPN and SVGIG (reference sequence). The ends were cut back, 5 bases at V and 0 bases at J, with 4 bases in the middle. In DNA, the CDR3 is TGTGCCTGGTACCTGAACACTGAAGCTTTCTTT. As protein: CAWYLNTEAFF.

The chain recombines TRBV27 with TRBJ1-5; TRBD1 is a possible D gene (6 bases). The V gene lost 5 bases and the J gene lost 5 bases, with 13 bases spanning the gap. Germline loops: CDR1 MNHEY, CDR2 SMNVEV (reference sequence). CDR3 length equals 14 residues. The DNA for the CDR3 is TGTGCCAGCAGTCCCAGGGGTAGTTATCAGCCCCAGCATTTT. Translated, it gives CASSPRGSYQPQHF.